This TCR beta chain was recovered during a study of blood T cell repertoires in COVID-19. For the study at large: Sites in the United States, Italy and Spain provided acute and convalescent COVID-19 samples. PBMCs, B-cell-depleted T cells, or T cells provided the cDNA or gDNA that made up the material.

Original data processing: Reference gene primer amplification in the assay estimated nucleated cell counts. The data were produced by immunoSEQ multiplex PCR, yet TCRdb's version contains in-frame clones alone and is incomplete. Clone size and V and J calls were adopted from that table, with D and trimming inferred from the DNA. The sample yields under 300,000 clones, more than 65% seen once. The CDR3 consists of 17 residues. Germline assignment: CDR1 SGHRS and CDR2 YFSETQ. Trimming stripped 3 bases from V and 4 bases from J, with 17 bases between. The chain couples TRBV5-1 to TRBJ2-6, with D perhaps TRBD1 (6 bases). This clonotype originated in a woman aged 40-49 years with active or convalescent COVID-19. The sample consisted of peripheral blood. CDR3 region: CASSSIDAGTGANVLTF. DNA of the CDR3: TGCGCCAGCAGCTCTATAGACGCCGGGACAGGGGCCAACGTCCTGACTTTC.